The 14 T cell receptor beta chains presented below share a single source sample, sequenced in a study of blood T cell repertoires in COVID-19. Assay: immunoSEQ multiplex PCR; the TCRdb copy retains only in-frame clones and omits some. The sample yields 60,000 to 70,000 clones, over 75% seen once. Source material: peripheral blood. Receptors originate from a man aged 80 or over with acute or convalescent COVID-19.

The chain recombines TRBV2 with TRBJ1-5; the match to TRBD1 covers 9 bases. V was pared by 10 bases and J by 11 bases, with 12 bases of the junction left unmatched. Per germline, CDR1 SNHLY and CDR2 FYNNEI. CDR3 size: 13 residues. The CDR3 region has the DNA TGTGCCACAGGTCTGGGACAGGGCATAGCCCAGCATTTT. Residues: CATGLGQGIAQHF.

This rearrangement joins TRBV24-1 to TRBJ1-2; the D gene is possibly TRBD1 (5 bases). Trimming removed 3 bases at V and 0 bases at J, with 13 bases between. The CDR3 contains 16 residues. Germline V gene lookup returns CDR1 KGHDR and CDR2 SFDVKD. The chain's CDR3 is CATSDGYLDTNYGYTF. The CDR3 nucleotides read TGTGCCACCAGTGATGGGTATTTGGACACTAACTATGGCTACACCTTC.

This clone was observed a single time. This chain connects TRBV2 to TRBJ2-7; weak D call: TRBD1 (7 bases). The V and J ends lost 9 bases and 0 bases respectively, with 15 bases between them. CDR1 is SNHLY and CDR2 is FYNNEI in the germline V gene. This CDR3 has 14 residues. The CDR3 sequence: CASNQGGSSYEQYF. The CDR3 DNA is TGTGCCAGTAACCAGGGGGGCAGCTCCTACGAGCAGTACTTC.

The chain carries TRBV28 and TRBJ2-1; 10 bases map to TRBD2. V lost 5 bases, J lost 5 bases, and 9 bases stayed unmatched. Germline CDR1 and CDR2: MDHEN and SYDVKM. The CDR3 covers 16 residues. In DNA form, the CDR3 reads TGTGCCAGCAGTAATTCAGCGGGAGGGCTGAACAATGAGCAGTTCTTC. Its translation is CASSNSAGGLNNEQFF.

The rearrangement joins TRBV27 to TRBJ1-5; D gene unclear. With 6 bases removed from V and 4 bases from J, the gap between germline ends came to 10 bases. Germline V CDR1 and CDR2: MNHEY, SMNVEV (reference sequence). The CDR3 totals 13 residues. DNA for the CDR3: TGTGCCAGCAGCCCGGGAGAGAATCAGCCCCAGCATTTT. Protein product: CASSPGENQPQHF.

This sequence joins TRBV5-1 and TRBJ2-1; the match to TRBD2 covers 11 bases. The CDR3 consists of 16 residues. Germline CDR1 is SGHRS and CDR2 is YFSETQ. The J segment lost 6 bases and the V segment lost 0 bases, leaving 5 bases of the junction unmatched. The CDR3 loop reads CASSLGGTSGFNEQFF. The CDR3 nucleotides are TGCGCCAGCAGCTTGGGGGGGACTAGCGGATTCAATGAGCAGTTCTTC.

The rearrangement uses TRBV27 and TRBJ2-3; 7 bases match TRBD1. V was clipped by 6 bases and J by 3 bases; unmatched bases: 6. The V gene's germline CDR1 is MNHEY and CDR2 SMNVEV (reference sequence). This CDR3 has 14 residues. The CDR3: CASSTGTETDTQYF. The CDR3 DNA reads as TGTGCCAGCAGCACCGGGACAGAGACAGATACGCAGTATTTT.

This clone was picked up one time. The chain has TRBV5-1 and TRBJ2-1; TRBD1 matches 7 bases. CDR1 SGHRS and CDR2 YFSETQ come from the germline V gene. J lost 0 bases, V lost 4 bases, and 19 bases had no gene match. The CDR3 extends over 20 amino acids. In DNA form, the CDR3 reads TGCGCCAGCAGCCTAGTGGGACAGACGTCCGTTTATAACTCCTACAATGAGCAGTTCTTC. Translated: CASSLVGQTSVYNSYNEQFF.

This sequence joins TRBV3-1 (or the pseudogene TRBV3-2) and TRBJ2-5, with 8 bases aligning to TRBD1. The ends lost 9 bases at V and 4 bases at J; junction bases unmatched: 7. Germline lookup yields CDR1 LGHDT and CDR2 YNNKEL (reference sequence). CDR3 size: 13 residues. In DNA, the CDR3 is TGTGCCAGTGAGACAGGGGCATCAGAGACCCAGTACTTC. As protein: CASETGASETQYF.

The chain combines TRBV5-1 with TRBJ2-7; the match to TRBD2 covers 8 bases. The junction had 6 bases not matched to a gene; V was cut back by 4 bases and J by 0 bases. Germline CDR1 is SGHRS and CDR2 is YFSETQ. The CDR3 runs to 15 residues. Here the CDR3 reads CASSHTGTSSYEQYF. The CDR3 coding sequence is TGCGCCAGCAGCCATACCGGGACTAGCTCCTACGAGCAGTACTTC.

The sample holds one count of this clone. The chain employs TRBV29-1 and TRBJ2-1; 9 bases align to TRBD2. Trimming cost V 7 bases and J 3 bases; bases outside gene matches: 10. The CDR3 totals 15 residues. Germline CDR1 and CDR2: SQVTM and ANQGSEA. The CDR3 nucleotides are TGCAGCGGAGGCGGAGCGGGAGGTCGCTACAATGAGCAGTTCTTC. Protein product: CSGGGAGGRYNEQFF.

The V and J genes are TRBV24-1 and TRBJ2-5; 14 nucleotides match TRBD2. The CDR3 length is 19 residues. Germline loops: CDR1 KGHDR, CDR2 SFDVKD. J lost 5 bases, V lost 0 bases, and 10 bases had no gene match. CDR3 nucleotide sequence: TGTGCCACCAGTGATTTGAGCCGGACTAGCGGGGGGTGGGCGGAGACCCAGTACTTC. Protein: CATSDLSRTSGGWAETQYF.

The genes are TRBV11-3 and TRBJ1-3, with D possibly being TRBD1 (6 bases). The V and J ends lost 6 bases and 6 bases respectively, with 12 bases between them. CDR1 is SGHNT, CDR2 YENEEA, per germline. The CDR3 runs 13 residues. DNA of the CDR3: TGTGCCAGCAGTTTCGACAGGTTAAACACCATATATTTT. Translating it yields CASSFDRLNTIYF.

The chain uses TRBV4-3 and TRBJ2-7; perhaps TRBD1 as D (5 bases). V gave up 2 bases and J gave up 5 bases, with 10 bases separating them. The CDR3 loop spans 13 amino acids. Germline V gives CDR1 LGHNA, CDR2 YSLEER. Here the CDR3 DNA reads TGCGCCAGCAGCCAAAATCGACAGCACGAGCAGTACTTC. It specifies CASSQNRQHEQYF.